The present T cell receptor (beta chain) was sequenced within a study of CD8 T cells in ankylosing spondylitis. General study findings and limits: Disease-linked clones, CD8+, were relatively rare in peripheral blood. Previously reported in reactive arthritis synovial fluid and blood were some of the motif variants. Typical of ankylosing spondylitis blood, it appeared, was a TCR beta motif of eight highly homologous variants. Clones tied to disease were said to be significantly enriched in matched ankylosing spondylitis synovial fluid.

One entry per CDR3 protein, called by TCRdb with MiXCR from the 5' RACE reads. The table includes under 170,000 distinct CDR3 sequences, 40% to 50% detected once. V lost 2 bases, J lost 1 base, and 11 bases lay in between. Germline lookup yields CDR1 SEHNR and CDR2 FQNEAQ (reference sequence). The CDR3 is 15 residues long. About this clonotype: Its target is not known.

The specimen was synovial fluid, either unsorted or a sorted T cell fraction (not recorded which). This chain joins TRBV7-9 and TRBJ2-5; no clear D gene. This receptor was identified in a male donor with ankylosing spondylitis. CDR3 sequence reads: CASSLSSGSQETQYF. Here the CDR3 DNA reads TGTGCCAGCAGCTTATCCTCCGGCAGCCAAGAGACCCAGTACTTC.